Presented here are 3 T cell receptor beta chains from one specimen sequenced in a study of blood T cell repertoires in COVID-19. The repertoire was sequenced with immunoSEQ multiplex PCR; TCRdb's copy has only in-frame clones and lacks some. The repertoire consists of 97,000 or so clones, with roughly 89% occurring once and the leading ten covering 1.9%. The sequencing sample was made of peripheral blood. These receptors came from a woman aged 50 to 60 with COVID-19, enrolled during active disease.

This clone has a single count. The chain carries TRBV9 and TRBJ1-6; D is undetermined. Germline V CDR1 and CDR2: SGDLS, YYNGEE. V was trimmed by 1 base and J by 11 bases, leaving 16 bases between them. The CDR3 is made up of 15 amino acids. CDR3 nucleotide sequence: TGTGCCAGCAGCGTAATGGAGGGTTTGGGGACACCCCTCCACTTT. Residues: CASSVMEGLGTPLHF.

The chain employs TRBV24-1 and TRBJ1-2; TRBD1 aligns across 8 bases. Germline values: CDR1 KGHDR, CDR2 SFDVKD. The CDR3 is 15 residues long. J lost 2 bases, V lost 3 bases, and 4 bases had no gene match. The CDR3 loop reads CATSDRRGRNYGYTF. In DNA, the CDR3 is TGTGCCACCAGTGATCGCAGGGGGCGAAACTATGGCTACACCTTC.

J is TRBJ1-4 and V is TRBV27, with 9 bases fitting TRBD1. Trimming took 3 bases from V and 7 from J; bases not matched to a gene: 6. The CDR3 has 15 residues. From germline, CDR1 is MNHEY and CDR2 SMNVEV (reference sequence). In DNA form, the CDR3 reads TGTGCCAGCAGTTTGAGGGACAGGGAAGGTGAAAAACTGTTTTTT. Its protein product is CASSLRDREGEKLFF.